What follows are 7 T cell receptor beta chains derived from one specimen sequenced in a study of early T cells in non-severe SARS-CoV-2 infection. TCRdb itself ran the 5' RACE reads through MiXCR, one entry per CDR3 protein. The sample carries about 70,000 distinct CDR3 sequences, approximately 10% recorded once. The sequencing input was whole blood. The source is an adult who was a healthcare worker with PCR-confirmed SARS-CoV-2 infection or an uninfected control (not recorded which).

This clonotype has only a few counts. The rearrangement joins TRBV6-6 to TRBJ1-1; no firm D call. The V end lost 7 bases, the J end lost 8 bases, and 11 bases lay between the germline ends. Germline V CDR1 and CDR2: MNHNY, SVGAGI (reference sequence). The CDR3 is 11 amino acids. The CDR3 DNA sequence: TGTGCCAGCATTCGCGCAGGCGAAGCTTTCTTT. It codes for CASIRAGEAFF.

This clonotype was seen at least ten times. The rearrangement joins TRBV7-2 to TRBJ2-1; 7 bases agree with TRBD2. Germline V gene lookup returns CDR1 SGHTA and CDR2 FQGNSA. J lost 4 bases, V lost 5 bases, and 5 bases had no gene match. The CDR3 length is 14 residues. The CDR3, as DNA: TGTGCCAGCAGCGCCGGGACTATATACAATGAGCAGTTCTTC. Residues: CASSAGTIYNEQFF.

In its sample, this clonotype was seen many times. The chain employs TRBV7-8 and TRBJ1-4; TRBD1 agrees at 7 bases. CDR1 and CDR2 from the germline V gene are SGHVS and FQNEAQ. CDR3 size: 16 residues. J was trimmed by 4 bases and V by 5 bases; bases with no gene match: 10. CDR3 residues: CASSPLPQGINEKLFF. The CDR3 coding sequence is TGTGCCAGCAGCCCCCTTCCACAGGGGATTAATGAAAAACTGTTTTTT.

The chain links TRBV29-1 to TRBJ2-7, with 9 nucleotides matching TRBD1. This CDR3 is 14 amino acids long. Germline V gene data show CDR1 as SQVTM and CDR2 as ANQGSEA. Trimming took 2 bases from V and 7 from J; bases not matched to a gene: 9. The CDR3 loop reads CSVERGQGSREQYF. CDR3 sequence (DNA): TGCAGCGTTGAAAGGGGACAGGGCTCCAGGGAGCAGTACTTC.

The rearrangement uses TRBV29-1 and TRBJ2-5; D not certain. Germline CDR1 and CDR2: SQVTM and ANQGSEA. The V end was cut by 7 bases, the J end by 5 bases, with 17 bases between. The CDR3 length is 13 residues. This CDR3 reads CSATTLLGETQYF. DNA of the CDR3: TGCAGCGCTACTACACTGCTGGGGGAGACCCAGTACTTC.

The gene calls are TRBV19 and TRBJ1-2; 7 positions match TRBD1. Germline CDR1 and CDR2: LNHDA and SQIVND (reference sequence). This CDR3 spans 15 amino acids. The ends lost 6 bases at V and 6 bases at J; junction bases unmatched: 13. The CDR3 is CASRTSGQARDGYTF. In DNA, the CDR3 is TGTGCCAGTAGGACATCCGGACAGGCCCGTGATGGCTACACCTTC.

The gene calls are TRBV29-1 and TRBJ2-7; D remains ambiguous. Germline V gene sequence: CDR1 SQVTM, CDR2 ANQGSEA. Trimming cost V 4 bases and J 2 bases, with 9 bases left between them. The CDR3 covers 12 residues. Here the CDR3 DNA reads TGCAGCGTTGGGCCCGCGACCTACGAGCAGTACTTC. Translated, it gives CSVGPATYEQYF.